This T cell receptor beta chain was retrieved from a study of blood T cell repertoires in COVID-19. About the study: Both acute and convalescent COVID-19 samples were obtained from the United States, Italy and Spain. Sample material is recorded as cDNA or gDNA derived from T cells, B-cell-depleted T cells, or PBMCs.

Trimming at V came to 3 bases and at J to 6 bases, leaving 21 bases not matched to a gene. The CDR3 is 21 amino acids. CDR1 SNHLY and CDR2 FYNNEI come from the germline V gene. As processed by the authors: Quantification of nucleated cells was approximated via reference gene primer amplification. Sequencing was performed with immunoSEQ multiplex PCR; in TCRdb, only in-frame clones are kept and a portion is missing. V and J calls plus clone size are reproduced from that table; the DNA served to infer D and trimming. The data show about 110,000 clones, over 75% seen once. J is TRBJ2-1 and V is TRBV2; 12 bases line up with TRBD2. Material: peripheral blood. This sequence was found in a human donor in a cohort sampled during active COVID-19. CDR3 protein: CASSEGFGLAGIPTTGNEQFF. CDR3 nucleotide sequence: TGTGCCAGCAGTGAGGGGTTCGGACTAGCGGGAATCCCAACTACGGGCAATGAGCAGTTCTTC.